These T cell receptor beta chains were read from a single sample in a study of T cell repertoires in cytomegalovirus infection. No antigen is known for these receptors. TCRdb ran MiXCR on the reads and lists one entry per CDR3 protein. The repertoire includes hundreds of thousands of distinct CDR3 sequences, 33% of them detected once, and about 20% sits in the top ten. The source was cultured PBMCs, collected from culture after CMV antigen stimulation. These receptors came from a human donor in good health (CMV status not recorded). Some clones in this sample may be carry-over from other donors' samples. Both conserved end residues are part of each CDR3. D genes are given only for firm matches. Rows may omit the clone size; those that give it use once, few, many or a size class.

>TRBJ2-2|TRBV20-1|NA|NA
TGCAGTGCTACTACAGGACGTTACACCGGGGAGCTGTTTTTT
CSATTGRYTGELFF
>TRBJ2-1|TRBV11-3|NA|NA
TGTGCCAGCAGCCGTCGCGGGGACTCCTACAATGAGCAGTTCTTC
CASSRRGDSYNEQFF
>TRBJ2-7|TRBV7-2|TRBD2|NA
TGTGCCAGCAGCTTAGTACCCGGGGTAGCGGGAGGGACCTACGAGCAGTACTTC
CASSLVPGVAGGTYEQYF
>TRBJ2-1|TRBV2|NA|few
TGTGCCAGCAGTGGGGAGCTCTACAATGAGCAGTTCTTC
CASSGELYNEQFF
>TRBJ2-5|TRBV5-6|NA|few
TGTGCCAGCAGCTATCAGGGGCAAGAGACCCAGTACTTC
CASSYQGQETQYF
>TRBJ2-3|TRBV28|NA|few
TGTGCCAGCAGGGAACGACTAGGTCCCGACACAGATACGCAGTATTTT
CASRERLGPDTDTQYF
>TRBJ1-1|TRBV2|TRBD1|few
TGTGCCAGCCCCGAGGGGGCGAACACTGAAGCTTTCTTT
CASPEGANTEAFF
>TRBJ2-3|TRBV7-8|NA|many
TGTGCCAGCAGCCCCCGGACAGCGACTAGCACAGATACGCAGTATTTT
CASSPRTATSTDTQYF
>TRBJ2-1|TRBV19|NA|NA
TGTGCCTCAGAACTCTCCCGGGGTTACAATGAGCAGTTCTTC
CASELSRGYNEQFF
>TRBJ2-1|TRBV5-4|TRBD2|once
TGTGCCAGCAGCTCGGGCGGGACTAGCGGGAATGAGCAGTTCTTC
CASSSGGTSGNEQFF
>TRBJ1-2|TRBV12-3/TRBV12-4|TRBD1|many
TGTGCCAGCAGTTCAGGACAGGGAGGTGGCTATGGCTACACCTTC
CASSSGQGGGYGYTF
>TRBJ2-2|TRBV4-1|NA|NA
TGCGCCAGCAGACACCCAACGGCGGGGAGGAGCACCGGGGAGCTGTTTTTT
CASRHPTAGRSTGELFF
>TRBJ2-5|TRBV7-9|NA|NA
TGTGCCAGCAGCGTATCGGGGAACCAAGAGACCCAGTACTTC
CASSVSGNQETQYF
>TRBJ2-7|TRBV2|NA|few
TGTGCCAGCAGTGAAGTATGGCGGGGGACAGAACAATACGAGCAGTACTTC
CASSEVWRGTEQYEQYF
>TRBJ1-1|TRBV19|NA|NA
TGTGCCACCTTGTCCGCGGGTCGTTCGGAAGCTTTCTTT
CATLSAGRSEAFF
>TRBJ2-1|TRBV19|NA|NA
TGTGCCAGTAGTATGCGGGAACGTGAGGATGAGCAGTTCTTC
CASSMREREDEQFF
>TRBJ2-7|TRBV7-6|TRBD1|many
TGTGCCAGCAGCTCCTTTAGGACAGGACCCTACGAGCAGTACTTC
CASSSFRTGPYEQYF
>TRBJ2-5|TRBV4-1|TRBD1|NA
TGCGCCAGCAGCCAAAGGGACAGGGGACAAGAGACCCAGTACTTC
CASSQRDRGQETQYF
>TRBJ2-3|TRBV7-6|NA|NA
TGTGCCAGCAGCTTATCGGCTAGCCTACACACAGATACGCAGTATTTT
CASSLSASLHTDTQYF
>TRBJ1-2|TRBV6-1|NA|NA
TGTGCCAGCAGAGTTCACTACAACTATGGCTACACCTTC
CASRVHYNYGYTF
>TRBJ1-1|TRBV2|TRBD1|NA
TGTGCCAGCAACCGACAGGGGCACACTGAAGCTTTCTTT
CASNRQGHTEAFF
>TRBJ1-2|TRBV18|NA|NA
TGTGCCACCGGCGATACTAGAGCTAACTATGGCTACACCTTC
CATGDTRANYGYTF
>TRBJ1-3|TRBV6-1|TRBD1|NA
TGTGCCAGCAGCAGATCCGGGACAGGTTCTGGAAACACCATATATTTT
CASSRSGTGSGNTIYF
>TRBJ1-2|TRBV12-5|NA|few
TGTGCTAGTGGTTTGGTAAACGGAAACCCCACCTTC
CASGLVNGNPTF
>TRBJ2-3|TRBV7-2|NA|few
TGTGCCAGCAGCTTGATGACTAGCACAGATACGCAGTATTTT
CASSLMTSTDTQYF
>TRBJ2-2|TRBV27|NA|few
TGTGCCAGCAGAGAGGGGGGCTTAGGCACCGGGGAGCTGTTTTTT
CASREGGLGTGELFF
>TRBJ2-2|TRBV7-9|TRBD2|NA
TGTGCCAGCAGCTTACATTTCCTAATGCGCGGGAGGGACACCGGGGAGCTGTTTTTT
CASSLHFLMRGRDTGELFF
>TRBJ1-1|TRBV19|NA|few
TGTGCCAGTAGTACGGACGGTGAAGCTTTCTTT
CASSTDGEAFF
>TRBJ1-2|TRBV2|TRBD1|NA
TGTGCCAAACCCACGGGACAGGGCGGTGGCTACACCTTC
CAKPTGQGGGYTF
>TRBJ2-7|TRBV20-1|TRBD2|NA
TGCAGTGCCCCGGGACTAGCGGGACAGCAGTACTTC
CSAPGLAGQQYF
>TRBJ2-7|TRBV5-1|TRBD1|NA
TGCGCCAGCAGCTTTCTATGGACAGGGAGTTACGAGCAGTACTTC
CASSFLWTGSYEQYF
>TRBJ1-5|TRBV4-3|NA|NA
TGCGCCAGCAGCCAAGTTCTTTCCGTTCGGCCCCAGCATTTT
CASSQVLSVRPQHF
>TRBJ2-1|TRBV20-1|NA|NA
TGCAGTGCAATTCGAGCCTTGCGCGATGAGCAGTTCTTC
CSAIRALRDEQFF
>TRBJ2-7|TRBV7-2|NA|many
TGTGCCAGCAGCACCACAGGTGCCCACTACGAGCAGTACTTC
CASSTTGAHYEQYF
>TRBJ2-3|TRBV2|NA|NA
TGTGCCAGCAGCCGGACCCCTCGTACGCAGTATTTT
CASSRTPRTQYF
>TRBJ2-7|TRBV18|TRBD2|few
TGTGCCAGCTCACCGGGGCTAGCGGGAGTTTCACCCTACGAGCAGTACTTC
CASSPGLAGVSPYEQYF
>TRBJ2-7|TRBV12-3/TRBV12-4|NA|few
TGTGCCAGCAGTCCTCAACCAGGACAGTTCTACGAGCAGTACTTC
CASSPQPGQFYEQYF
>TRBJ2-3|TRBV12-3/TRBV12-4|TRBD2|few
TGTGCCAGCAGTTCCGGGACTAGCGGGGGGGAACCTATAGATACGCAGTATTTT
CASSSGTSGGEPIDTQYF
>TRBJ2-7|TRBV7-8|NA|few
TGTGCCAGCAGCTTAGTGGTCCGCGGAGCAGTCTACGAGCAGTACTTC
CASSLVVRGAVYEQYF
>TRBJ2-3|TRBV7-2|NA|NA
TGTGCCAGCAGCTTAGGTGGGGTCGGCACAGATACGCAGTATTTT
CASSLGGVGTDTQYF
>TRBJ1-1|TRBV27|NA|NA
TGTGCCAGCAGTATCAGGGTGGGGGCTGAAGCTTTCTTT
CASSIRVGAEAFF
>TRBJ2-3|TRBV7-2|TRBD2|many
TGTGCCAGCAGCTTAGACGGGGGGAAGAAGCAGTATTTT
CASSLDGGKKQYF
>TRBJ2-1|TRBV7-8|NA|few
TGTGCCAGCAGGTCCATAGTATACGGGCGCCCCCCTTTCTACAATGAGCAGTTCTTC
CASRSIVYGRPPFYNEQFF
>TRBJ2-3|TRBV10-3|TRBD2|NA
TGTGCCATCACCCGGACTAGCGGATACACAGATACGCAGTATTTT
CAITRTSGYTDTQYF
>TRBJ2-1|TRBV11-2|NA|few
TGTGCCAGCAGCCGAATAGTAGGTCGTTACAATGAGCAGTTCTTC
CASSRIVGRYNEQFF
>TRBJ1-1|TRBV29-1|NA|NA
TGCAGCGTTGGGGTAGGGGCCGCAATGAACACTGAAGCTTTCTTT
CSVGVGAAMNTEAFF
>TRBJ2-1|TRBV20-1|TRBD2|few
TGCAGTGCTGGCCCGGGGCTAGCGGGAGACAATGAGCAGTTCTTC
CSAGPGLAGDNEQFF
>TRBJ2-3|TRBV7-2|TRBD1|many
TGTGCCAGCAGCAGCGGACAGGGGGGGGATACGCAGTATTTT
CASSSGQGGDTQYF
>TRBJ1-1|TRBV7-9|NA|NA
TGTGCCAGCAGCTTAACCCCAGGCCTAGCTTTCTTT
CASSLTPGLAFF
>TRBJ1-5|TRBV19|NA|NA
TGTGCCAGTAGATTCCGCAATCAGCCCCAGCATTTT
CASRFRNQPQHF
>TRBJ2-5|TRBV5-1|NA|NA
TGCGCCAGCAGCTTCGGAACAGGGAGGGAAGAGACCCAGTACTTC
CASSFGTGREETQYF
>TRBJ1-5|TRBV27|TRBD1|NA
TGTGCCAGCCGGGCCTCAGGGGGTCAGCCCCAGCATTTT
CASRASGGQPQHF
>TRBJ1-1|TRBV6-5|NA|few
TGTGCCAGCAGGGGAAATCCAGGGAGGATCACTGAAGCTTTCTTT
CASRGNPGRITEAFF